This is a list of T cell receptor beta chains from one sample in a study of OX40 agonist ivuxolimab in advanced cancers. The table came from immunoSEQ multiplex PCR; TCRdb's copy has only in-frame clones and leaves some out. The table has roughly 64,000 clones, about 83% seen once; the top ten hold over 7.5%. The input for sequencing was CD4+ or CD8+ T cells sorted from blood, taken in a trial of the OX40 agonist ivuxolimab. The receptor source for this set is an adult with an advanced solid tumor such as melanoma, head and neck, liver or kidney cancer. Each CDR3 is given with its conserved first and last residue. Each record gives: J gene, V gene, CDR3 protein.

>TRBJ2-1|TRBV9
CASSVARFQSDEQFF
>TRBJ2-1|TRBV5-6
CASSLAGQLAEQFF
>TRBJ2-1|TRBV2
CASTDPGGMQFF
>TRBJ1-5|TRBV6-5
CASRAGPGQPQHF
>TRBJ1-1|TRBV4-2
CASSQAGTFNTEAFF
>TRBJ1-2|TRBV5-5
CASSLDLLRRYGYTF
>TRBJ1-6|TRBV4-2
CASSRTTGVGNSPLHF
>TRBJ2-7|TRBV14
CASSEAHEQYF
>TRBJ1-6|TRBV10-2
CASTSAGPLSSYNSPLHF
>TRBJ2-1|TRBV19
CASSNLAGMGRNEQFF
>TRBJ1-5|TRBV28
CASTALNQPQHF
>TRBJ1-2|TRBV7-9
CASSPYLDRGLGGYTF
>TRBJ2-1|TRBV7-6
CASSLGRNNEQFF
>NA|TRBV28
CASGLAPYEQYF
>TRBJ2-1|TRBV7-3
CASSLSGGFYNEQFF
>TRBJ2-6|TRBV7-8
CASSLIVGAGANVLTF
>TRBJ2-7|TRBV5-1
CASRLGDTDSYEQYF
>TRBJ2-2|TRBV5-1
CASSLVGAGELFF
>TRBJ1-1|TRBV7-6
CASSLLTVNTEAFF
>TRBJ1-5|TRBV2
CASSVGVGNQPQHF
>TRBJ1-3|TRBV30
CAWGKGSSGNTIYF
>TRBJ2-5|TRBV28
CASSLSNQGPQETQYF
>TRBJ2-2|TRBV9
CASSVRGDAGTGELFF
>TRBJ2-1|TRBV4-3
CASSRRLAGVYEQFF
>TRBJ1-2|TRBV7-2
CASSQGPNYGYTF
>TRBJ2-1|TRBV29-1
CSVAGTGPYNEQFF
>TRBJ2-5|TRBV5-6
CASSLVAGERETQYF
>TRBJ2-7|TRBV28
CASSSPSVGGKLYEQYF
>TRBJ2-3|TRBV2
CATRTSTDTQYF
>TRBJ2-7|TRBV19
CASSIDGFTYEQYF
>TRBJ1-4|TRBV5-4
CASSSRTGANEKLFF
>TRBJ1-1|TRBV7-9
CASSLSRGGNTEAFF
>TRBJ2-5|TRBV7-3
CASSVWGQETQYF
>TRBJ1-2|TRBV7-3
CASSLTPGQSHGYTF
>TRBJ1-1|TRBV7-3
CASSAPGQMEAFF
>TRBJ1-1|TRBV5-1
CASSQRQGVNTEAFF
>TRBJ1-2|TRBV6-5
CASSYGVSYGYTF
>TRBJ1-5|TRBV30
CAWGLGQPQHF
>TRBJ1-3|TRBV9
CASSVKRDSSGNTIYF
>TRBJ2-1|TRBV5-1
CASSLEGDSYNEQFF
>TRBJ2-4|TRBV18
CASSPQPGRAKNIQYF
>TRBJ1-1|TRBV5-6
CASSLGVLIGTEAFF
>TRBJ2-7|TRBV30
CAWSDGRTYEQYF
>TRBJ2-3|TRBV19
CASSIWEDTQYF
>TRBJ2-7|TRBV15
CATSIKTAYEQYF
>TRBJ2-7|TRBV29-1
CSVGAGGYEQYF
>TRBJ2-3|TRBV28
CASRSGGASTDTQYF
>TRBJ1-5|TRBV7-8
CASSLEKGPQHF
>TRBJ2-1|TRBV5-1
CASSFTDRSSYNEQFF
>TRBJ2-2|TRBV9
CASSVDGGVNTGELFF
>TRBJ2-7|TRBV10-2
CASSDPGDEQYF
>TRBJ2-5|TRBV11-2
CASSPSAGAIETQYF
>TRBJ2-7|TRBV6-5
CASSLSRSSRGGEQYF
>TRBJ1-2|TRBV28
CASSPGQGNGYTF
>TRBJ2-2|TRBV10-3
CAISAGLAGGTSANTGELFF
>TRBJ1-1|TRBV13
CASSLWEVLKSSEAFF
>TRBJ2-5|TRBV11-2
CASSLGPPGGGQETQYF